This T cell receptor (beta chain) was sequenced for a study of T-cell memory formation after mild COVID-19. Study-level background: Clusters of TCRs were largely donor specific. Study-wide results and limits: Second-wave clones reaching peak frequency on day 37 lacked confirmed SARS-CoV-2 specificity. The study detected some responding clones in pre-infection memory, suggesting cross-reactive memory joined.

One entry per CDR3 protein, called by TCRdb with MiXCR from the 5' RACE reads. The sample lists about 130,000 distinct CDR3 sequences; about 6.5% were seen once. This clonotype was found many times. Antigen unknown. Sequenced sample: PBMCs or a T cell subset sorted from them (not recorded which). The sequence was obtained from an adult woman who had mild COVID-19 (a few samples of this study predate the infection). Cell type and time point are not known.

CDR3: CASSRGQENEKLFF. The CDR3 bases are TGTGCCAGCAGTAGGGGACAGGAAAATGAAAAACTGTTTTTT. The chain joins TRBV6-6 to TRBJ1-4, with TRBD1 identical over 8 bases. The germline CDR1 and CDR2 sequences are MNHNY and SVGAGI (reference sequence). The CDR3 contains 14 residues. V was clipped by 5 bases and J by 5 bases; unmatched bases: 4.